Below are 8 T cell receptor beta chains sequenced from a single sample in a study of T cells after yellow fever vaccination. TCRdb independently ran MiXCR on the 5' RACE reads; one entry per CDR3 protein. The data show around 500,000 distinct CDR3 sequences, with around a fifth seen just once and approximately 15% held by the top ten. The sample here was PBMCs, taken roughly 20 days after the first yellow fever vaccination. Every receptor here comes from a man aged 18 to 29 who received the YFV17D yellow fever vaccine.

This clonotype was picked up a small number of times. The chain couples TRBV20-1 to TRBJ2-5; D is unresolved. V was trimmed by 1 base and J by 5 bases, leaving 8 bases between them. Germline CDR1 and CDR2: DFQATT and SNEGSKA (reference sequence). The CDR3 is 12 residues long. CDR3 coding DNA: TGCAGTGCTAGAGGGCCGAAGGAGACCCAGTACTTC. Residues: CSARGPKETQYF.

There are a few counts of this clonotype. The rearrangement uses TRBV6-2 or TRBV6-3 and TRBJ2-7; 8 bases line up with TRBD1. V lost 5 bases, J lost 2 bases, and 8 bases stayed unmatched. Germline V gene data show CDR1 as MNHEY and CDR2 as SVGEGT. The CDR3 covers 15 residues. CDR3 nucleotides: TGTGCCAGCAGTCCAGGGGGCCTTATCACCTACGAGCAGTACGTC. Protein sequence: CASSPGGLITYEQYV.

The rearrangement links TRBV3-1 to TRBJ1-5; D unclear. CDR1 and CDR2 (germline): LGHDT, YNNKEL (reference sequence). The CDR3 sequence is 16 residues long. Trimming removed 0 bases at V and 0 bases at J, with 9 bases between. The CDR3 sequence: CASSQDGGYSNQPQHF. The DNA of the CDR3 is TGTGCCAGCAGCCAAGATGGAGGGTATAGCAATCAGCCCCAGCATTTT.

This clonotype has only a few counts. The chain uses TRBV27 and TRBJ2-5; 7 positions agree with TRBD2. The CDR3 spans 15 residues. CDR1 MNHEY and CDR2 SMNVEV come from the germline V gene (reference sequence). Trimming at V came to 5 bases and at J to 5 bases, leaving 11 bases not matched to a gene. CDR3 nucleotide sequence: TGTGCCAGCAGTCCCTTCGGGGGGATGAGGGAGACCCAGTACTTC. Translated, it gives CASSPFGGMRETQYF.

This clonotype came up a few times. This sequence joins TRBV12-3 or TRBV12-4 and TRBJ1-2; 7 bases line up with TRBD1. The CDR3 sequence is 15 residues long. J was trimmed by 4 bases and V by 7 bases; bases with no gene match: 12. The CDR3 nucleotides are TGTGCCAGCATCGAGGCAGGGGGTGTGGGCTATGGCTACACCTTC. Protein product: CASIEAGGVGYGYTF.

The sample holds a few counts of this clonotype. V is TRBV10-2 and J is TRBJ2-1, with D possibly being TRBD2 (5 bases). Germline lookup yields CDR1 WSHSY and CDR2 SAAADI. V gave up 0 bases and J gave up 2 bases, with 11 bases separating them. There are 16 residues in the CDR3. CDR3 bases: TGCGCCAGCAGTGAGTCGGCGGGCTCACCCTACAATGAGCAGTTCTTC. This gives the protein CASSESAGSPYNEQFF.

This clonotype was recorded a few times. The chain is built from TRBV12-3 or TRBV12-4 and TRBJ1-5; 9 nucleotides agree with TRBD1. V was pared by 6 bases and J by 7 bases, with 10 bases of the junction left unmatched. There are 15 residues in the CDR3. CDR3 in amino acids: CASSGLGTGNQPQHF. DNA for the CDR3: TGTGCCAGCAGCGGACTTGGGACAGGGAACCAGCCCCAGCATTTT.

A few counts support this clonotype. V gene TRBV5-4 combines with J gene TRBJ1-1; possibly TRBD1 for D (6 bases). Germline loops: CDR1 SGHNT, CDR2 YYREEE (reference sequence). V lost 0 bases, J lost 3 bases, and 12 bases lay in between. The CDR3 has 15 amino acids. CDR3 sequence: CASSLAWGAYTEAFF. In DNA, the CDR3 is TGTGCCAGCAGCTTGGCGTGGGGGGCCTACACTGAAGCTTTCTTT.